This T cell receptor (beta chain) was retrieved from a study of control samples from healthy donors and cancer patients (dated by TCRdb to about 2020). CDR1 LNHDA and CDR2 SQIVND were looked up in the germline V gene (reference sequence). Clipping removes 5 bases from V and 2 bases from J, with 7 as the unmatched junction base count. The CDR3 goes from the cysteine to the phenylalanine over 16 residues. Only CDR3 DNA is held: 48 bases, read in frame from base 1. About this clone: No cognate antigen has been identified for it. Base-call qualities are not available, and no considerably larger clone is one nucleotide away.

The library came from the immunoSEQ multiplex PCR assay. The source is immuneACCESS, and TCRdb retained only in-frame sequences with V and J called. Part of the clones is not carried over; for the studies checked, unresolved V genes explain less than half of this, and the remainder is unexplained. The sample table lists 170,000 or so clones, about 91% of them with a count of one. The ten largest clones take up about 2% of the sample. The sample was blood. This receptor was taken from a woman between 40 and 55 years old in good health. The sequence joins TRBV19 to TRBJ1-3; a stretch of 9 junction bases matches TRBD1. The sequenced DNA: TGTGCCAGTAGTGTTCCGGGACAGGGCACTGGAAACACCATATATTTT. Its translation reads: CASSVPGQGTGNTIYF. Outside the CDR3, residues come from the reference TRBV19 and TRBJ1-3 proteins, so the full variable domain is: DGGITQSPKYLFRKEGQNVTLSCEQNLNHDAMYWYRQDPGQGLRLIYYSQIVNDFQKGDIAEGYSVSREKKESFPLTVTSAQKNPTAFYLCASSVPGQGTGNTIYFGEGSWLTVV.